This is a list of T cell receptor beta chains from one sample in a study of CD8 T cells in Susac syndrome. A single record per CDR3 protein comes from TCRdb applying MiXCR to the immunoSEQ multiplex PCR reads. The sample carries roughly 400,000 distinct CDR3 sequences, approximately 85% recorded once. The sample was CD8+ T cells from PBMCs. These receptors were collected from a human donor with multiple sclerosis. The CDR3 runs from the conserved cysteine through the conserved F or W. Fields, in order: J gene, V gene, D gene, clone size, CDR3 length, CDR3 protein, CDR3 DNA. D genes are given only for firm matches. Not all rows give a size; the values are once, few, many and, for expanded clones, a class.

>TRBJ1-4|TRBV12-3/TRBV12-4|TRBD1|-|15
CASSWGQGTNEKLFF
TGTGCCAGCAGTTGGGGACAGGGGACTAATGAAAAACTGTTTTTT
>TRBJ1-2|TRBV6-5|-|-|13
CASSYGGLGGYTF
TGTGCCAGCAGTTACGGGGGGCTAGGTGGCTACACCTTC
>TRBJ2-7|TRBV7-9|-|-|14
CASSLGGVKYEQYF
TGTGCCAGCAGCTTAGGAGGGGTGAAATACGAGCAGTACTTC
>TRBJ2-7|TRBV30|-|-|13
CAWSVSNPGEQYF
TGTGCCTGGAGTGTATCTAACCCCGGCGAGCAGTACTTC
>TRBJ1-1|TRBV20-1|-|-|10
CSGWSGEAFF
TGCAGTGGATGGAGCGGTGAAGCTTTCTTT
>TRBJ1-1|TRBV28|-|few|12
CASSQFDTEAFF
TGTGCCAGCAGCCAGTTTGACACTGAAGCTTTCTTT
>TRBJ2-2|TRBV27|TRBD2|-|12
CASRDGSGGLFF
TGTGCCAGCAGGGATGGCAGCGGGGGGCTGTTTTTT
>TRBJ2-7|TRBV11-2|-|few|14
CASSLTGISYEQYF
TGTGCCAGCAGCCTAACAGGGATCTCCTACGAGCAGTACTTC
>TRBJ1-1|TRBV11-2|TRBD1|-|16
CASSSPGDRLNTEAFF
TGTGCCAGCAGCTCACCCGGGGACAGACTGAACACTGAAGCTTTCTTT
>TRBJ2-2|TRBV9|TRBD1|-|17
CASSVDRDRGDQGELFF
TGTGCCAGCAGCGTAGACCGGGACAGGGGAGATCAAGGAGAGCTGTTTTTT
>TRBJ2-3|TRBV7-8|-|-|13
CASSPDSEHTQYF
TGTGCCAGCAGCCCGGATTCTGAGCATACGCAGTATTTT
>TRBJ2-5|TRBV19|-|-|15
CASSSSWTEQETQYF
TGTGCCAGTAGTTCATCCTGGACTGAACAAGAGACCCAGTACTTC
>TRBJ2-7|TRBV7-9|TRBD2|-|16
CASSSPSGGVGYEQYF
TGTGCCAGCAGCTCCCCCTCGGGAGGAGTCGGGTACGAGCAGTACTTC
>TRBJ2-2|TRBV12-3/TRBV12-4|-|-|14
CASSLGREAGELFF
TGTGCCAGCAGTTTAGGCAGGGAGGCCGGGGAGCTGTTTTTT
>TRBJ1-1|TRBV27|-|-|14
CASSFAGTNTEAFF
TGTGCCAGCAGTTTCGCAGGAACGAACACTGAAGCTTTCTTT
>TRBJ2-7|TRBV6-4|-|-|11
CASSAGDEQYF
TGTGCCAGCAGTGCGGGAGACGAGCAGTACTTC
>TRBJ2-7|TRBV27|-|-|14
CASSPSVSWLKPYF
TGTGCCAGCAGCCCAAGCGTTTCCTGGCTTAAGCCGTACTTC
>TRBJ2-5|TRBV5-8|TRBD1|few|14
CASSFGQGGETQYF
TGTGCCAGCAGCTTTGGACAGGGAGGCGAGACCCAGTACTTC
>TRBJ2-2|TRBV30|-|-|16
CAWSDDPTGNTGELFF
TGTGCCTGGAGTGACGACCCGACAGGGAACACCGGGGAGCTGTTTTTT
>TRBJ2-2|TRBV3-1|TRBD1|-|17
CASSQDLMGQGLEELFF
TGTGCCAGCAGCCAAGACCTAATGGGACAGGGACTGGAGGAGCTGTTTTTT
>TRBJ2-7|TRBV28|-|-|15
CASSLRGGRPARAYF
TGTGCCAGCAGTTTAAGGGGGGGGCGGCCGGCGAGGGCGTACTTC
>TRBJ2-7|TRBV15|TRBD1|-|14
CATSMGTGFYEQYF
TGTGCCACCAGCATGGGGACAGGGTTCTACGAGCAGTACTTC
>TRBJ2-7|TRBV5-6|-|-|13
CASSLQSFYEQYF
TGTGCCAGCAGCCTCCAGAGTTTCTACGAGCAGTACTTC
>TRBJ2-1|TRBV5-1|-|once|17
CASSLYGTLSSYNEQFF
TGCGCCAGCAGCTTGTACGGGACCTTGAGCTCCTACAATGAGCAGTTCTTC